This passage covers 17 T cell receptor beta chains from one sample sequenced in a study of tumor-infiltrating lymphocytes in primary liver carcinoma. Reverse transcription of approximately 500 ng total RNA with a constant-region primer produced TCR beta cDNA. Employing slightly modified ARM-PCR, three nested multiplex PCR rounds were run, and these gave rise to the TCR beta libraries. Forward primers for TRBV1-TRBV30 and a C-beta reverse primer served the first two PCR rounds, at 10 cycles each. TCRdb recomputed calls from the multiplex PCR reads with MiXCR, one row per CDR3 protein. The sample includes about 48,000 distinct CDR3 sequences, over 65% of them seen just once. Bulk tissue was left unsorted, and RNA and DNA were co-extracted from 20-30 mg of it. Sequencing was performed on liver tumor tissue from sampling region 3. Noted subset: tumor region T3, left-lateral pole. The receptors come from a man aged 40-49 years with primary liver carcinoma and hepatitis B virus infection.

This clonotype was seen only once. The junction differs from germline at one of its ends, possibly a read error. The gene calls are TRBV4-1 and TRBJ2-3; maybe TRBD1 (5 bases). From germline, CDR1 is MGHRA and CDR2 YSYEKL. CDR3 length: 16 residues. CDR3 sequence (DNA): TGCGCCAGCAGCCATGCCAAAATGTATGGGGCAGATGCGCAATATTTT. Translating gives CASSHAKMYGADAQYF.

The table lists this clonotype with a count of one. The junction departs from the called germline gene at one end, perhaps through a read error. The chain is built from TRBV29-1 and TRBJ2-1; no reliable D call. The germline CDR1 and CDR2 sequences are SQVTM and ANQGSEA. CDR3 size: 15 residues. The CDR3, as DNA: TGCAGCGTTCACGACTCCCGGCCCCCTTACAATGAGCGGTTCTTC. Protein: CSVHDSRPPYNERFF.

A note on this clonotype: At one boundary the junction diverges from the germline segment, which might be a read error. This rearrangement joins TRBV6-5 to TRBJ2-7, with unresolved D. The CDR3 sequence is 13 residues long. The germline gives CDR1 MNHEY, CDR2 SVGAGI. The CDR3 region is CASKNYGPYEQYF. Here the CDR3 DNA reads TGTGCTAGCAAAAACTATGGCCCCTACGAGCAGTACTTC.

To note about this clonotype: This CDR3 is missing its conserved last phenylalanine or tryptophan, likely due to a read error. This chain uses TRBV28 with TRBJ2-7, with 7 bases aligning to TRBD1. J lost 8 bases, V lost 3 bases, and 10 bases had no gene match. The length of the CDR3 is 14 residues. Germline CDR1 reads MDHEN; CDR2 reads SYDVKM. CDR3 nucleotides: TGTGCCAGCAGTTTCGTACAGGGGAATGACAAGCAGTACTTA. It codes for CASSFVQGNDKQYL.

The genes are TRBV6-1 and TRBJ2-1, with 7 positions matching TRBD2. With 7 bases clipped from V and 8 bases from J, the junction kept 14 bases outside the gene matches. The CDR3 length is 15 residues. Germline values: CDR1 MNHNS, CDR2 SASEGT. The CDR3 DNA reads TGTGCCAGCACCGCTAGCGGTGTCCGTATGGATGAGCAGTTCTTC. Its protein is CASTASGVRMDEQFF.

Note on this clonotype: Compared with germline, one end of the junction differs, possibly owing to a read error. This sequence joins TRBV10-2 and TRBJ1-5; D call uncertain. The germline V gene has CDR1 WSHSY and CDR2 SAAADI. The CDR3 length is 15 residues. The CDR3 loop reads CTSSESGREGQPQHF. In nucleotides, the CDR3 is TGCACCAGCAGTGAGTCCGGGCGTGAGGGTCAGCCCCAGCATTTT.

Comment on this clonotype: Since the CDR3 does not end with the conserved phenylalanine or tryptophan, this likely comes from a read error. V usage is TRBV12-3 or TRBV12-4 and J usage is TRBJ2-7; D is perhaps TRBD1 or TRBD2 (5 bases each). The CDR3 is 14 amino acids. As DNA, the CDR3 is TGTGCCAGCAGTACCCAAAACGGGGCCTATGAGCAGTACTTA. The encoded protein is CASSTQNGAYEQYL.

This chain uses TRBV7-9 with TRBJ1-1; unclear D gene. CDR3 length: 13 amino acids. Germline V gene data show CDR1 as SEHNR and CDR2 as FQNEAQ (reference sequence). V was shortened by 5 bases and J by 11 bases, with 18 bases between the two germline ends. CDR3 nucleotides: TGTGCCAGCAGCCTCGACGGCGGGGATGAGGCTTTCTTT. Amino acids: CASSLDGGDEAFF.

This clonotype has a handful of counts. The chain employs TRBV6-5 and TRBJ2-1; D call uncertain. The V end was cut by 0 bases, the J end by 6 bases, with 15 bases between. The length of the CDR3 is 16 residues. CDR1 and CDR2 from the germline V gene are MNHEY and SVGAGI. The CDR3 nucleotides are TGTGCCAGCAGTTACTCGAATGGCGGTATCTTCAATGAGCAGTTCTTC. It encodes CASSYSNGGIFNEQFF.

V and J are TRBV11-2 and TRBJ1-1, with D perhaps TRBD1 (6 bases). The CDR3 runs 14 residues. V was shortened by 5 bases and J by 6 bases, with 16 bases between the two germline ends. The germline V gene encodes CDR1 SGHAT and CDR2 FQNNGV. CDR3 nucleotide sequence: TGTGCCAGCAGCCTACAGACAGGCGGACCTGAAGCTTTCTTT. Its translation: CASSLQTGGPEAFF. Filled out from reference TRBV11-2 and TRBJ1-1, the complete variable domain reads EAGVAQSPRYKIIEKRQSVAFWCNPISGHATLYWYQQILGQGPKLLIQFQNNGVVDDSQLPKDRFSAERLKGVDSTLKIQPAKLEDSAVYLCASSLQTGGPEAFFGQGTRLTVV.

Turning to this clonotype: Germline and junction disagree at one end, which may indicate a read error. This rearrangement joins TRBV12-5 to TRBJ1-1; maybe TRBD1 (5 bases). Germline V gives CDR1 LGHNT, CDR2 FRNRAP. The CDR3 spans 12 residues. The CDR3 DNA reads TGTGCTAGTGGTTTAGGTCAGGGCGAGGCTCTCTTT. It specifies CASGLGQGEALF.

This clonotype showed up just once. At one boundary the junction diverges from the germline segment, which might be a read error. The genes are TRBV11-2 and TRBJ1-5; D may be TRBD1 (5 bases). Germline values: CDR1 SGHAT, CDR2 FQNNGV. The CDR3 is 16 residues long. As DNA, the CDR3 is TGTGCCAGCAACCCCGGCGGGGGGTATGGCAATCAGCCCCAGCGTTTT. It codes for CASNPGGGYGNQPQRF. The complete variable domain, with remaining parts taken from reference TRBV11-2 and TRBJ1-5, reads EAGVAQSPRYKIIEKRQSVAFWCNPISGHATLYWYQQILGQGPKLLIQFQNNGVVDDSQLPKDRFSAERLKGVDSTLKIQPAKLEDSAVYLCASNPGGGYGNQPQRFGDGTRLSIL.

For this clonotype: The CDR3 carries no conserved terminal phenylalanine or tryptophan, so it likely arises from a read error. The rearrangement joins TRBV28 to TRBJ2-7; D may be TRBD1 (5 bases). Between the trimmed V and J ends, which lost 6 bases and 6 bases, there was a span of 12 bases. The CDR3 is made up of 12 amino acids. Germline assignment: CDR1 MDHEN and CDR2 SYDVKM. The CDR3 protein is CASRPLQAEQYC. The CDR3 DNA is TGTGCCAGCAGGCCACTACAGGCCGAGCAGTACTGC.

As concerns this clonotype: An end of the junction does not agree with germline; a read error may underlie this. The chain is built from TRBV6-2 or TRBV6-3 and TRBJ2-7; no clear D. The germline V gene has CDR1 MNHEY and CDR2 SVGEGT. The CDR3 runs 13 residues. In DNA, the CDR3 is TGTGCCAGCTCCTCTCCCGGCCCCTACGAGCAGTATTTC. Its protein is CASSSPGPYEQYF.

A word on this clonotype: Lacking the conserved final phenylalanine or tryptophan, this CDR3 likely reflects a read error. The chain joins TRBV4-2 to TRBJ1-5; the match to TRBD1 covers 9 bases. The CDR3 runs to 15 residues. Germline V gives CDR1 LGHNA, CDR2 YNFKEQ. Trimming at V came to 4 bases and at J to 5 bases, leaving 6 bases not matched to a gene. CDR3 DNA: TGTGCCAGCAGCCTGGGACAGGGAGTGGATCAGCCCCAGCATTCT. Translated: CASSLGQGVDQPQHS.

Concerning this clonotype itself: The junction departs from germline at one end; a sequencing error may be responsible. V usage is TRBV12-3 or TRBV12-4 and J usage is TRBJ2-1; the match to TRBD2 covers 8 bases. The CDR3 extends over 13 amino acids. The CDR3: CASSSTSANKQFF. In DNA form, the CDR3 reads TGTGCCAGCAGTTCGACTAGCGCCAATAAGCAGTTCTTC.

Details on this clonotype: A junction boundary mismatches the germline segment, possibly from a read error. This rearrangement joins TRBV9 to TRBJ2-3; D is perhaps TRBD2 (5 bases). The CDR3 runs to 12 residues. Germline V gene data show CDR1 as SGDLS and CDR2 as YYNGEE. CDR3 DNA sequence: TGTGTCAGCAGCGGAGAGGGCTACATGCAGTATTTT. This translates into CVSSGEGYMQYF.